The 8 T cell receptor beta chains presented below share a single source sample, sequenced in a study of blood T cell repertoires in COVID-19. TCRdb's table, derived via immunoSEQ multiplex PCR, lists solely in-frame clones and lacks some. In the table there are about 320,000 clones, more than 90% of which are singletons. The sample taken for sequencing was PBMCs or T cells enriched from blood (not recorded which). These receptors were taken from a man in his sixties who had recovered from COVID-19.

The chain couples TRBV3-1 (or the pseudogene TRBV3-2) to TRBJ2-7, with 12 positions matching TRBD2. This CDR3 is built from 15 residues. CDR1 and CDR2 (germline): LGHDT, YNNKEL (reference sequence). Trimming took 5 bases from V and 4 from J; bases not matched to a gene: 6. The CDR3 loop is CASSDGLAGSYEQYF. DNA for the CDR3: TGTGCCAGCAGCGATGGACTAGCGGGGAGTTACGAGCAGTACTTC.

This chain links TRBV5-1 with TRBJ2-3, with TRBD2 identical over 9 bases. Losses at the gene ends were 0 bases for V and 0 bases for J; bases not matched to a gene: 14. Germline V lookup: CDR1 SGHRS, CDR2 YFSETQ. The length of the CDR3 is 20 residues. The chain's CDR3 is CASSLVIGLAGLDSTDTQYF. The CDR3 nucleotides read TGCGCCAGCAGCTTGGTCATCGGCCTAGCGGGGTTAGATAGCACAGATACGCAGTATTTT.

The CDR3 coding sequence is TGTGCCAGCAGCGTAGGTCAGGGGGTCAACTATGGCTACACCTTC. Translating gives CASSVGQGVNYGYTF. This chain uses TRBV9 with TRBJ1-2; TRBD1 matches at 7 bases. This CDR3 is 15 amino acids long. Per germline, CDR1 SGDLS and CDR2 YYNGEE. The V gene end was trimmed by 0 bases and the J gene end by 2 bases; junction bases not matched to a gene: 4.

The rearrangement links TRBV4-3 to TRBJ1-1; TRBD1 might be the D (6 bases). Germline V lookup: CDR1 LGHNA, CDR2 YSLEER. CDR3 length: 18 residues. Between the trimmed V and J ends, which lost 0 bases and 0 bases, there was a span of 17 bases. The CDR3 reads CASSQDSRRGWLNTEAFF. The CDR3 DNA is TGCGCCAGCAGCCAAGATAGCCGCAGGGGTTGGTTGAACACTGAAGCTTTCTTT.

The rearrangement uses TRBV19 and TRBJ2-1; 8 nucleotides agree with TRBD2. Germline CDR1 reads LNHDA; CDR2 reads SQIVND (reference sequence). V dropped 11 bases and J dropped 4; count of bases not matched to a gene: 7. The CDR3 contains 13 residues. In DNA, the CDR3 is TGTGCCCGGCGGGGGGATCCATACAATGAGCAGTTCTTC. It is translated as CARRGDPYNEQFF.

The chain employs TRBV20-1 and TRBJ1-2; D perhaps matches TRBD1 (6 bases). This CDR3 has 11 amino acids. The V gene lost 3 bases and the J gene lost 10 bases, with 12 bases spanning the gap. Germline V gene lookup returns CDR1 DFQATT and CDR2 SNEGSKA (reference sequence). The CDR3, as DNA: TGCAGTGCTAGCAAGGGGGGGGACTACACCTTC. Its translation: CSASKGGDYTF.

This clone has only a few counts. The chain is built from TRBV7-9 and TRBJ1-4; no reliable D call. Germline V gene data show CDR1 as SEHNR and CDR2 as FQNEAQ (reference sequence). V was shortened by 5 bases and J by 5 bases, with 9 bases between the two germline ends. This CDR3 has 13 amino acids. This CDR3 reads CASSLLLNEKLFF. The CDR3 nucleotides are TGTGCCAGCAGCCTACTTCTGAATGAAAAACTGTTTTTT.

The genes are TRBV9 and TRBJ2-3, with 7 bases identical to TRBD2. Germline V gives CDR1 SGDLS, CDR2 YYNGEE. With V trimmed by 3 bases and J by 0 bases, 16 bases remained unmatched. The CDR3 has 19 residues. The CDR3, as DNA: TGTGCCAGCAGCGCAGGAAGATTAGCGGGTATAACTAGCACAGATACGCAGTATTTT. Protein product: CASSAGRLAGITSTDTQYF. The whole variable domain, remainder taken from reference TRBV9 and TRBJ2-3, is DSGVTQTPKHLITATGQRVTLRCSPRSGDLSVYWYQQSLDQGLQFLIQYYNGEERAKGNILERFSAQQFPDLHSELNLSSLELGDSALYFCASSAGRLAGITSTDTQYFGPGTRLTVL.